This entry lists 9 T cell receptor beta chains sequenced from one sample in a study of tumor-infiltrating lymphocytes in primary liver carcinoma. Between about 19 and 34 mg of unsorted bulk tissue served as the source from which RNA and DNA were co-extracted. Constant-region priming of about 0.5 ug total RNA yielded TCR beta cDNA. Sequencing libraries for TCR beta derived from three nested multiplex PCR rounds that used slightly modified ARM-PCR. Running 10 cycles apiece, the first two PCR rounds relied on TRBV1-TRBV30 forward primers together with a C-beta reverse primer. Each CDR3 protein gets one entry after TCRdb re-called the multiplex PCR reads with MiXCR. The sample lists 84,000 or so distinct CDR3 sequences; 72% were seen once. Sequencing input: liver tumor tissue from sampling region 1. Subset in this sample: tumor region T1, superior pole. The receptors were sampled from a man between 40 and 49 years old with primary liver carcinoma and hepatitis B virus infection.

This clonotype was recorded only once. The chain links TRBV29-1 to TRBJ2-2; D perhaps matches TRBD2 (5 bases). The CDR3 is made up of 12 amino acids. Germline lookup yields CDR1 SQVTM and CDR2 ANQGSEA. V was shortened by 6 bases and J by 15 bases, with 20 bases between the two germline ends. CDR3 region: CSVGLPTGKLFF. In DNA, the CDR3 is TGCAGCGTCGGACTCCCCACCGGGAAGTTGTTTTTT.

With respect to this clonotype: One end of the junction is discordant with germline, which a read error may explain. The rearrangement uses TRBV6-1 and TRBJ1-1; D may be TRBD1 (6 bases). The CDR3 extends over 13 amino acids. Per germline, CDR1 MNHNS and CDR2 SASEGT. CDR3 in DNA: TGTGCCAGCAGGTCGGACAGTCTGACTGTAGCTTTCTTT. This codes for CASRSDSLTVAFF.

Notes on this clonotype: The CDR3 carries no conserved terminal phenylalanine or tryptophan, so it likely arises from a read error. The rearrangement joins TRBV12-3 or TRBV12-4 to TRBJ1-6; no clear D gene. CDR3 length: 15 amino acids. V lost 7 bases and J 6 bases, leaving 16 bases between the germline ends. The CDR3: CASISTTGRNSPLHL. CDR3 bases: TGTGCCAGCATTTCCACGACCGGGCGTAATTCACCCCTCCACCTT.

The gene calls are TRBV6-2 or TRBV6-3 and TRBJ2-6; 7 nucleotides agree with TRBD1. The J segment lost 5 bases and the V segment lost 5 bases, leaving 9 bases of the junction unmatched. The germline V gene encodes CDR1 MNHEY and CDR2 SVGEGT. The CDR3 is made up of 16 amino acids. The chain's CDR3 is CASSLGQDTWANVLTF. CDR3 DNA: TGTGCCAGCAGTCTCGGACAGGATACTTGGGCCAACGTCCTGACTTTC.

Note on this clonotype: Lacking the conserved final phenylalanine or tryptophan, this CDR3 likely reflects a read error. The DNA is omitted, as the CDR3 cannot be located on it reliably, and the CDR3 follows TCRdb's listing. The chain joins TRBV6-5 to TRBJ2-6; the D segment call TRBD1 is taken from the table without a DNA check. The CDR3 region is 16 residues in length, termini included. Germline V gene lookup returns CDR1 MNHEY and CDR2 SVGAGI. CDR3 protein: CASGTGPDSGTNVPTI.

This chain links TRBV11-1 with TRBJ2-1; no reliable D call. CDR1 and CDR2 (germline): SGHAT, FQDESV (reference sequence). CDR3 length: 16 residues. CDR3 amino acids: CVGSRLPRGGYNEQFF. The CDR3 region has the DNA TGTGTCGGCAGCCGCCTACCGCGAGGTGGGTACAATGAGCAGTTCTTC.

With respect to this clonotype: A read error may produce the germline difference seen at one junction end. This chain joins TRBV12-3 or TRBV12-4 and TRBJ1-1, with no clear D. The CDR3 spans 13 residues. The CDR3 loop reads CTSSLAQYTETFF. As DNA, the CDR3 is TGTACCAGCAGTTTAGCACAGTACACTGAAACTTTCTTT.

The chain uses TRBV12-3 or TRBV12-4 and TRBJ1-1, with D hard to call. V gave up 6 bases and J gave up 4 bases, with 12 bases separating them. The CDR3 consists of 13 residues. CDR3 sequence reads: CASSQARFTEAFF. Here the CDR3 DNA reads TGTGCCAGCAGCCAAGCAAGGTTCACTGAAGCTTTCTTT.

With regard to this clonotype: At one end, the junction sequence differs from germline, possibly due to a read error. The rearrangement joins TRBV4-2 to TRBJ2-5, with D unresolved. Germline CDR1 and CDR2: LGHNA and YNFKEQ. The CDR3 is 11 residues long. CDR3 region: CAISQEETQYF. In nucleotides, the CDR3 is TGTGCCATCAGCCAAGAGGAGACCCAGTACTTC.